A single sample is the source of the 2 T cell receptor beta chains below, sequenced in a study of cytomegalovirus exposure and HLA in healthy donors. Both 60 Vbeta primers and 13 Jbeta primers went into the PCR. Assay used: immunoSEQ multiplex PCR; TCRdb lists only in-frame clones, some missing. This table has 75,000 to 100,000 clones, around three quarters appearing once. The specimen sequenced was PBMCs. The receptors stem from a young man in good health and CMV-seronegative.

The chain's CDR3 is CATSGTGFEKLFF. The CDR3 DNA reads TGTGCCACCAGCGGTACAGGGTTTGAAAAACTGTTTTTT. The V and J genes are TRBV15 and TRBJ1-4; D may be TRBD1 (6 bases). The CDR3 runs 13 residues. Trimming cost V 5 bases and J 7 bases, with 11 bases left between them. Germline assignment: CDR1 LNHNV and CDR2 YYDKDF (reference sequence).

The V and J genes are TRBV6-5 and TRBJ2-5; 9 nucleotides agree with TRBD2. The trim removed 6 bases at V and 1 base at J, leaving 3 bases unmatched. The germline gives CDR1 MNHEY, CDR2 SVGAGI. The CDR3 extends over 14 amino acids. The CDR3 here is CASRVAGAQETQYF. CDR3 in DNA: TGTGCCAGCAGGGTAGCGGGGGCCCAAGAGACCCAGTACTTC.